Given below is one T cell receptor (beta chain) in context. The antigen remains undetermined. Clones were read by immunoSEQ multiplex PCR, and TCRdb kept only the in-frame ones, dropping some. The table has more than 50,000 clones, around four fifths seen once. The V segment lost 5 bases and the J segment 7 bases; nucleotides outside the gene matches: 15. CDR3 size: 16 residues. Germline V gives CDR1 SGHRS, CDR2 YFSETQ. The record originates from a study of identifying expanded T cells in peripheral blood. Regarding the study as a whole: Differentially abundant clones: roughly 1.2 between replicates, roughly 16 at about 13 days, under 25 at four. Approximately two-week clone count variance significantly increased as total template count grew.

During the collection period, no donor immune events like infections were recorded. Sequencing was performed on blood. This receptor was obtained from a person aged 18-70 years in good health. The chain joins TRBV5-1 to TRBJ2-1; 7 nucleotides line up with TRBD1. The CDR3 loop is CASSKDVAQGSNEQFF. The CDR3 coding sequence is TGCGCCAGCAGTAAAGACGTCGCACAGGGGAGTAATGAGCAGTTCTTC.